This TCR beta chain originates from a study of regulatory and conventional T cells in RAG deficiency. Findings and limits, study-wide: Other subsets showed approximately 10-fold reductions, but Treg unique TCR beta sequences fell roughly 110-fold in these patients. Shannon entropy was markedly lower and Simpson indices higher in RAG-deficient patients than control T-cell subsets. Omenn CD25-high CD127-low cells may be activated cells, not true Tregs.

The assay was immunoSEQ multiplex PCR, and TCRdb's table has in-frame clones only and misses some. The sample has 30,000 to 35,000 clones, around 90% seen once. Concerning this clone: Its antigen is currently unknown.

Germline V gene lookup returns CDR1 MNHEY and CDR2 SVGAGI. V was shortened by 0 bases and J by 10 bases, with 16 bases between the two germline ends. The CDR3 totals 16 residues. The same specimen was also included in a second study, on regulatory T cells. From that study: The primer mix had 52 TRBV and 13 TRBJ primers. Patient repertoires had restricted TRB V-J pairs and skewed V and J usage, most in Tregs.

The TCR comes from a human donor in good health. The sequencing input was CD8+ T cells sorted from blood. The V call is TRBV6-5, the J call TRBJ1-6; no clear D gene. The CDR3 here is CASSYSTPGLGSPLHF. CDR3 sequence (DNA): TGTGCCAGCAGTTACTCGACCCCCGGACTCGGCTCACCCCTCCACTTT.